Below, one T cell receptor (beta chain) is given with its context. The germline V and J ends were trimmed by 3 bases and 0 bases, with 12 bases remaining between them. From germline, CDR1 is KGHSH and CDR2 LQKENI. The CDR3 is 17 residues long. This specimen belongs to a study of blood T cell repertoires in COVID-19. Study summary: T cells, B-cell-depleted T cells, or PBMCs supplied cDNA or gDNA.

Profiling relied on immunoSEQ multiplex PCR, and the TCRdb table lists in-frame clones only, not all of them. The table has more than 150,000 clones, about 86% seen once. The chain is built from TRBV18 and TRBJ2-6; possibly TRBD1 for D (6 bases). Sequencing was carried out using peripheral blood. The origin of this receptor is a man aged 55 to 70 with acute or convalescent COVID-19. The CDR3 nucleotides are TGTGCCAGCTCACCTCCGGACAGCCTCTCTGGGGCCAACGTCCTGACTTTC. As protein: CASSPPDSLSGANVLTF.